This record concerns one TCR beta chain sequence. Its matching antigen is unknown. This entry comes from a study of long-term antiretroviral therapy in people with HIV. Study summary: Samples from the earliest time points predate the 2015 immediate-ART recommendation by about a decade. Study-level findings and limits: At every time point, clones expanded before ART dominated the repertoire.

Researchers ran immunoSEQ v3.0 at survey level. The protocol was immunoSEQ multiplex PCR, while the TCRdb copy is restricted to in-frame clones and leaves out a portion. This table has roughly 20,000 clones, around nine tenths appearing once. The receptor comes from a woman in her twenties or thirties with HIV. The material sequenced was unsorted PBMCs, taken approximately 4.2 years before starting antiretroviral therapy.

In DNA, the CDR3 is TGTGCCAGCAGTTACGCCAGGACAGGGGGTCTCAACGAGCAGTACTTC. Translating gives CASSYARTGGLNEQYF. The V call is TRBV6-5, the J call TRBJ2-7, with 10 bases aligning to TRBD1. The CDR3 is 16 amino acids. Germline V gives CDR1 MNHEY, CDR2 SVGAGI. Trimming removed 2 bases from V and 5 bases from J; junction bases left unmatched: 9.